These T cell receptor beta chains were read from a single sample in a study of OX40 agonist ivuxolimab in advanced cancers. Sequencing was performed with immunoSEQ multiplex PCR; in TCRdb, only in-frame clones are kept and a portion is missing. This table holds about 20,000 clones, approximately 70% found once. The material sequenced was CD4+ or CD8+ T cells sorted from blood, taken in a trial of the OX40 agonist ivuxolimab. The source is an adult with an advanced solid tumor such as melanoma, head and neck, liver or kidney cancer. The CDR3 runs from the conserved cysteine through the conserved F or W. Fields, in order: D gene, V gene, clone size, J gene, CDR3 protein, CDR3 DNA. D genes are given only for firm matches. Size tells how often a clone was seen (once, few, many) or the class of an expanded clone, and some rows leave it out.

TRBD2	TRBV5-1	NA	TRBJ2-5	CASRGSGVQETQYF	TGCGCCAGCAGGGGTAGCGGGGTCCAAGAGACCCAGTACTTC
NA	TRBV4-3	NA	TRBJ2-7	CASSQGLALSYEQYF	TGCGCCAGCAGCCAAGGGCTAGCGCTCTCCTACGAGCAGTACTTC
TRBD1	TRBV27	NA	TRBJ1-1	CASSTLIQGANTEAFF	TGTGCCAGCAGCACCCTTATACAGGGGGCAAACACTGAAGCTTTCTTT
TRBD1	TRBV18	medium-sized	TRBJ2-7	CASSPLGDSLFTKGYEQYF	TGTGCCAGCTCACCACTGGGGGACAGCCTTTTTACGAAAGGGTACGAGCAGTACTTC
NA	TRBV29-1	few	TRBJ1-2	CSVRTAYGYTF	TGCAGCGTTCGGACAGCCTATGGCTACACCTTC
NA	TRBV18	NA	TRBJ1-6	CASSDNANSPLHF	TGTGCCAGCTCCGACAACGCCAATTCACCCCTCCACTTT
NA	TRBV7-9	once	TRBJ2-5	CASSLERFQETQYF	TGTGCCAGCAGCTTAGAACGGTTCCAAGAGACCCAGTACTTC
TRBD1	TRBV4-2	NA	TRBJ2-2	CASSQDDRGGPGELFF	TGTGCCAGCAGCCAAGATGACAGGGGGGGACCCGGGGAGCTGTTTTTT
TRBD1	TRBV11-2	NA	TRBJ1-4	CASSGNRGTASNEKLFF	TGTGCCAGCAGCGGCAACAGGGGTACGGCAAGTAATGAAAAACTGTTTTTT
TRBD1	TRBV5-4	NA	TRBJ1-2	CASSQTGGYGYTF	TGTGCCAGCAGCCAGACAGGGGGCTATGGCTACACCTTC
TRBD2	TRBV11-2	NA	TRBJ2-7	CASSSTTSGSYEQYF	TGTGCCAGCAGCTCGACGACTAGCGGGAGCTACGAGCAGTACTTC